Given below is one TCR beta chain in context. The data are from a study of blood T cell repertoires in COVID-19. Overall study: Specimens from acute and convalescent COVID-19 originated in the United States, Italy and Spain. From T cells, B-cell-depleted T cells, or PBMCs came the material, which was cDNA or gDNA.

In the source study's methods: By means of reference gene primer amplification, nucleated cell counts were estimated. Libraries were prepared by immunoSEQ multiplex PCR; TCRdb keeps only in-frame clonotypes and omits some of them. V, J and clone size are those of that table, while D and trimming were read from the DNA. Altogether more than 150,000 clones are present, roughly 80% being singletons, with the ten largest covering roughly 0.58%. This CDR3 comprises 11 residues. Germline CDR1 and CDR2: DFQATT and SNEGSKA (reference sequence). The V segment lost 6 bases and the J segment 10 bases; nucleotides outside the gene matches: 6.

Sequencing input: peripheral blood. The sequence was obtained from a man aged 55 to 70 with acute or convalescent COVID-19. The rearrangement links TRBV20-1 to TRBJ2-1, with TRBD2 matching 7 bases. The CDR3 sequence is CSAGVAGEQFF. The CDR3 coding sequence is TGCAGTGCGGGAGTAGCGGGCGAGCAGTTCTTC.